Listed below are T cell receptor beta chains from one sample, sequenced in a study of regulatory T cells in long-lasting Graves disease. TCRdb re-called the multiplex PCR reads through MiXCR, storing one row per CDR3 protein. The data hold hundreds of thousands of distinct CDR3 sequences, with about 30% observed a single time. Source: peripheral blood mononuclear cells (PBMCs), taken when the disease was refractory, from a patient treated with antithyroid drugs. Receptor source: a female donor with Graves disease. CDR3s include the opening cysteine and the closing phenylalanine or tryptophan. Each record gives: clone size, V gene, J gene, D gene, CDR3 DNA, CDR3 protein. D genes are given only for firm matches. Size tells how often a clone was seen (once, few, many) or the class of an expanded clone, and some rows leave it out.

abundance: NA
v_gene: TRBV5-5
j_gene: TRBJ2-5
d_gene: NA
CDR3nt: TGTGCCAGCAGCTCCGGAGACTTATCCGACAGGAGACAAGAGACCCAGTACTTC
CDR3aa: CASSSGDLSDRRQETQYF

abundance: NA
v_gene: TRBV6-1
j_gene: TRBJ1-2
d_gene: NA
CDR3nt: TGTGCCAGCAGAACCCGACAAGAAGCTAACTATGGCTACACCTTC
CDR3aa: CASRTRQEANYGYTF

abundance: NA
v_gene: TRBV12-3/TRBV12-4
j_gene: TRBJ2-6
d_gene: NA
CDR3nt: TGTGCCAGCGATACAGGGCTCTCTGGGGCCAACGTCCTGACTTTC
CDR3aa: CASDTGLSGANVLTF

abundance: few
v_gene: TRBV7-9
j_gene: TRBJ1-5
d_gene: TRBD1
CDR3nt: TGTGCCAGCAGTCATACCGGGACAGGTGATCAGCCCCAGCATTTT
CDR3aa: CASSHTGTGDQPQHF

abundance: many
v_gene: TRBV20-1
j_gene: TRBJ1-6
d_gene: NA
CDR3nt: TGCAGTGCTAGAGTAACAGCGTTAAATTCACCCCTCCACTTT
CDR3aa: CSARVTALNSPLHF

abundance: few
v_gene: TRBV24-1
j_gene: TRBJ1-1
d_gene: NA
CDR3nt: TGTGCCACCAGTGATCAAGGGGAGGCGGCTGAAGCTTTCTTT
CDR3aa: CATSDQGEAAEAFF

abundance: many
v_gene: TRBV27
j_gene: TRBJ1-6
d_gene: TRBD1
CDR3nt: TGTGCCAGCAGTTTACGACAGGGGGCTACACCCCTCCACTTT
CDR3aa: CASSLRQGATPLHF

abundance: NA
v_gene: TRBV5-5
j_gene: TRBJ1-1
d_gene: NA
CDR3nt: TGTGCCACCCGCCCCGGGACGGGGTTTATGAACACTGAAGCTTTCTTT
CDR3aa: CATRPGTGFMNTEAFF

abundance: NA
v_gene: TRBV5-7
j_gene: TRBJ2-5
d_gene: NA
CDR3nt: TGTGCCAGCAGCTCCAAGGAAAAGACCCAGTACTTC
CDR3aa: CASSSKEKTQYF

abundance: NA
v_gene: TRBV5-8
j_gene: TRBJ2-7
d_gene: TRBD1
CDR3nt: TGTGCCAGCAGCTTCGCAGGGGGCGTATACGAGCAGTACTTC
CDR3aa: CASSFAGGVYEQYF

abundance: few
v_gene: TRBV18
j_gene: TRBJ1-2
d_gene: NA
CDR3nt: TGTGCCAGCTCACCACCGTGGGGAGAGGGCTACACCTTC
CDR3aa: CASSPPWGEGYTF

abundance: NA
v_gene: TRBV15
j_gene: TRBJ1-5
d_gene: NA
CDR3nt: TGTGCCACCAGCAGGGAAGGTGGGGGTAGACAGCCCCAGCATTTT
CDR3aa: CATSREGGGRQPQHF

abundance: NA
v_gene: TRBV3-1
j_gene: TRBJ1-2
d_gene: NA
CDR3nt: TGTGCCAGCAGCCAAGAACGGACAGTCAACTATGGCTACACCTTC
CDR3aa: CASSQERTVNYGYTF

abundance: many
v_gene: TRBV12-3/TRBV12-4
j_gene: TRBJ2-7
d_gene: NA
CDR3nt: TGTGCCAGCAGTTTAGTTCTGGGAGCCTACGAGCAGTACTTC
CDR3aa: CASSLVLGAYEQYF

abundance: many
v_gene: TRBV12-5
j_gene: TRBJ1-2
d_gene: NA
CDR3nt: TGTGCTAGTTATGGGGGGGGTGGGAACTATGGCTACACCTTC
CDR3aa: CASYGGGGNYGYTF

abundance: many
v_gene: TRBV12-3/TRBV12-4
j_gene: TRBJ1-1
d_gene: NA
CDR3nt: TGTGCCAGCATGGGTCTAGAAGCTTTCTTT
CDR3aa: CASMGLEAFF

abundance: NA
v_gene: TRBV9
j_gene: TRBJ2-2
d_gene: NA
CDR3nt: TGTGCCAGCAGCCGGGGGGCTTTCGCGAACACCGGGGAGCTGTTTTTT
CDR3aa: CASSRGAFANTGELFF

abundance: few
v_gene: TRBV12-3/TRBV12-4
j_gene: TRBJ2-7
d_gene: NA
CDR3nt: TGTGCCAGCAGTTTAGGTTCAGGGATCTCTTACGAGCAGTACTTC
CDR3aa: CASSLGSGISYEQYF

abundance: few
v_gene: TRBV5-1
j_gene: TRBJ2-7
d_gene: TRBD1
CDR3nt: TGCGCCAGCAGCTTGTCAGGGGGTCTAAACGAGCAGTACTTC
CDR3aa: CASSLSGGLNEQYF

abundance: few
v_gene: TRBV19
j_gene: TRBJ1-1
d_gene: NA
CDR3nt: TGTGCCAGTAGTATGTGGATACTGAACACTGAAGCTTTCTTT
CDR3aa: CASSMWILNTEAFF

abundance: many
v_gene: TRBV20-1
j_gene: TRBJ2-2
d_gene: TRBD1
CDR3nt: TGCAGTGCTAGATCCACAGGGGGTCGGGACACCGGGGAGCTGTTTTTT
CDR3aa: CSARSTGGRDTGELFF

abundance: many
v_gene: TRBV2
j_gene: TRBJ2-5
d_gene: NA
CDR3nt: TGTGCCAGCAGCTCGGGACTCTCGTACTTC
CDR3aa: CASSSGLSYF

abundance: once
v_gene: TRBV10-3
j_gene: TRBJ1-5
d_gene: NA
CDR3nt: TGTGCCATCAGTGTTGGAGGGAGTAATCAGCCCCAGCATTTT
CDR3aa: CAISVGGSNQPQHF

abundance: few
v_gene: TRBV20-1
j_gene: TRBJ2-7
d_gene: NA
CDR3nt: TGCAGTGCTAGAGATCCGGTGGGTAGCTACGAGCAGTACTTC
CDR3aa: CSARDPVGSYEQYF

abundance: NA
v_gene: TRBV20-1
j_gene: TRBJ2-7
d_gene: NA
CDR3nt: TGCAGTGCCGTGGACCAGACCTACGGGCAGTACTTC
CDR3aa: CSAVDQTYGQYF

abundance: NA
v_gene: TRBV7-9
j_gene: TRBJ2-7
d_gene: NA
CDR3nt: TGTGCCAGCAGCTTAGCGGGTCGGGGGATCGAGCTACCGTCCTACGAGCAGTACTTC
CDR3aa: CASSLAGRGIELPSYEQYF

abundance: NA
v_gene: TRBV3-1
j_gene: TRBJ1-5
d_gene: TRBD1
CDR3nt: TGTGCCAGCAGCCAAGCGGGACAGGGTGGGTACAATCAGCCCCAGCATTTT
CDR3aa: CASSQAGQGGYNQPQHF

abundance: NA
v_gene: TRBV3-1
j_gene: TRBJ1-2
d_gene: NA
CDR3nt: TGTGCCAGCAGCCCTCGCGGGGGCGGCTATGGCTACACCTTC
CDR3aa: CASSPRGGGYGYTF

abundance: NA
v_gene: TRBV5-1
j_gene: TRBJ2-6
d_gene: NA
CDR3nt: TGCGCCAGCAGCTTCACCCGAGGGGGCTCTGGGGCCAACGTCCTGACTTTC
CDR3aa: CASSFTRGGSGANVLTF

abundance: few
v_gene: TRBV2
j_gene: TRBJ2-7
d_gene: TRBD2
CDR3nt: TGTGCCAGCCCCTCCTCTAGCGGGAGCCCCTACGAGCAGTACTTC
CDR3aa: CASPSSSGSPYEQYF

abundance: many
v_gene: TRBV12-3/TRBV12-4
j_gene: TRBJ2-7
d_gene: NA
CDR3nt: TGTGCCAGCAGTTTATATGGGCATAGCGAGCAGTACTTC
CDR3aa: CASSLYGHSEQYF

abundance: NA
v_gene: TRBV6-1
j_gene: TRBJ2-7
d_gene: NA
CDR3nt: TGTGCCAGCAGTGAAGTGTTCGCAGGCACCTACGAGCAGTACTTC
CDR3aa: CASSEVFAGTYEQYF

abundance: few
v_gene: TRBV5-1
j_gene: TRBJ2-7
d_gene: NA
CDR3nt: TGCGCCAGCAGCAGGGGACGGGACTACGAGCAGTACTTC
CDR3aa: CASSRGRDYEQYF

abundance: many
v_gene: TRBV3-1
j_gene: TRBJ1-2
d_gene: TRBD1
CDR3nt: TGTGCCAGCAGCGTCCGGGACAGGGGCTATGGCTACACCTTC
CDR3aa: CASSVRDRGYGYTF

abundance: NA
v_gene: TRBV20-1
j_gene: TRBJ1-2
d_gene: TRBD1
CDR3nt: TGCAGTGGAGATACCGGGACAGGGGGTTCTAACTATGGCTACACCTTT
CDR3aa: CSGDTGTGGSNYGYTF

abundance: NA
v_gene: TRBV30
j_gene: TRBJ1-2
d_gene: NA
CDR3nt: TGTGCCTGGTTTCCTCCTCCTGGTGGCTACACCTTC
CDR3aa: CAWFPPPGGYTF

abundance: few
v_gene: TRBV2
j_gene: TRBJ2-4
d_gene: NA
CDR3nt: TGTGCCAGCCGCCGACAGGCCTTAGCCAAAAACATTCAGTACTTC
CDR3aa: CASRRQALAKNIQYF